The 28 T cell receptor beta chains below were found in one sample sequenced in a study of early T cells in non-severe SARS-CoV-2 infection. MiXCR was run by TCRdb on the 5' RACE reads, yielding one entry per CDR3 protein. Among tens of thousands of distinct CDR3 sequences listed, roughly 5.4% were seen once. The sequencing input was whole blood. All receptors derive from an adult who was a healthcare worker with PCR-confirmed SARS-CoV-2 infection or an uninfected control (not recorded which).

The rearrangement links TRBV12-3 or TRBV12-4 to TRBJ2-2; D may be TRBD1 (6 bases). V gave up 6 bases and J gave up 0 bases, with 14 bases separating them. This CDR3 is 16 amino acids long. This CDR3 is CASSHTGIANTGELFF. For the CDR3, the DNA is TGTGCCAGCAGCCACACAGGGATCGCGAACACCGGGGAGCTGTTTTTT.

This clonotype was picked up many times. This chain joins TRBV12-3 or TRBV12-4 and TRBJ1-5; D is undetermined. Trimming removed 4 bases from V and 3 bases from J, with 13 bases in between. This CDR3 is built from 15 residues. The DNA for the CDR3 is TGTGCCAGCAGTTCGGACGGGTTAAACAATCAGCCCCAGCATTTT. Its translation is CASSSDGLNNQPQHF.

This clonotype has ten or more counts. The chain uses TRBV7-9 and TRBJ1-1, with D uncertain. Trimming took off 5 bases at V and 1 base at J, with 11 bases between the two ends. CDR1 SEHNR and CDR2 FQNEAQ come from the germline V gene (reference sequence). The CDR3 length is 14 residues. CDR3 in DNA: TGTGCCAGCAGCCGCCGAGAAACGAACACTGAAGCTTTCTTT. Its protein product is CASSRRETNTEAFF.

In this sample, this clonotype turned up a few times. The chain is built from TRBV7-6 and TRBJ2-2; D is perhaps TRBD1 or TRBD2 (6 bases each). V lost 6 bases to trimming and J lost 3 bases, with 11 bases between them. Germline CDR1 and CDR2: SGHVS and FNYEAQ. The CDR3 contains 14 residues. For the CDR3, the DNA is TGTGCCAGCAGAGAGGGGGGAGACACCGGGGAGCTGTTTTTT. The encoded protein is CASREGGDTGELFF.

Many counts were recorded for this clonotype. V usage is TRBV10-2 and J usage is TRBJ2-2; TRBD2 matches 9 bases. Germline-derived CDR1 and CDR2 are WSHSY and SAAADI. The CDR3 runs 15 residues. J was trimmed by 3 bases and V by 6 bases; bases with no gene match: 5. The CDR3 loop is CASRVAGVHTGELFF. For the CDR3, the DNA is TGCGCCAGCAGGGTAGCGGGAGTTCACACCGGGGAGCTGTTTTTT.

This clonotype has more than one count but fewer than ten. V is TRBV11-2 and J is TRBJ2-3; 9 bases map to TRBD2. There are 16 residues in the CDR3. Losses at the gene ends were 7 bases for V and 3 bases for J; bases not matched to a gene: 11. CDR1 is SGHAT, CDR2 FQNNGV, per germline. As DNA, the CDR3 is TGTGCCAGCACCCCCGGGGGCGGGAGGGGGACAGATACGCAGTATTTT. It is translated as CASTPGGGRGTDTQYF. The full variable domain, in which reference TRBV11-2 and TRBJ2-3 provide the parts outside the CDR3, is EAGVAQSPRYKIIEKRQSVAFWCNPISGHATLYWYQQILGQGPKLLIQFQNNGVVDDSQLPKDRFSAERLKGVDSTLKIQPAKLEDSAVYLCASTPGGGRGTDTQYFGPGTRLTVL.

This clonotype was counted many times. The chain is built from TRBV18 and TRBJ1-3; 7 nucleotides align to TRBD1. Trimming cost V 6 bases and J 0 bases; bases outside gene matches: 11. Germline CDR1 and CDR2: KGHSH and LQKENI. The CDR3 loop spans 17 amino acids. CDR3 DNA sequence: TGTGCCAGCTCCCGACAGGGTGCTACGAGCTCTGGAAACACCATATATTTT. Encoded protein: CASSRQGATSSGNTIYF. The entire variable domain, with the rest obtained from reference TRBV18 and TRBJ1-3, is as follows: NAGVMQNPRHLVRRRGQEARLRCSPMKGHSHVYWYRQLPEEGLKFMVYLQKENIIDESGMPKERFSAEFPKEGPSILRIQQVVRGDSAAYFCASSRQGATSSGNTIYFGEGSWLTVV.

CDR3 bases: TGCAGCGGTAGCGGGAGTGGTTACGAGCAGTACTTC. It specifies CSGSGSGYEQYF. The chain carries TRBV29-1 and TRBJ2-7; 9 positions agree with TRBD2. The CDR3 runs 12 residues. Trimming took 7 bases from V and 4 from J; bases not matched to a gene: 5. CDR1 and CDR2 (germline): SQVTM, ANQGSEA.

This clonotype was counted ten times or more. The chain employs TRBV10-3 and TRBJ2-7; 8 bases fit TRBD1. The CDR3 is 14 residues long. With V trimmed by 3 bases and J by 2 bases, 3 bases remained unmatched. CDR1 and CDR2 from the germline V gene are ENHRY and SYGVKD. DNA for the CDR3: TGTGCCATCAGTGACCAACAGGGGGCCTACGAGCAGTACTTC. This encodes CAISDQQGAYEQYF.

V is TRBV5-3 and J is TRBJ1-5, with D perhaps matching TRBD1 (5 bases). TRBV5-3 belongs to the ORF category, with a function that is uncertain. The CDR3 totals 15 residues. V gave up 3 bases and J gave up 3 bases, with 13 bases separating them. The CDR3 nucleotides are TGTGCCAGAAGCTGTGATGAGGGGTACAATCAGCCCCAGCATTTT. Residues: CARSCDEGYNQPQHF.

This clonotype showed up just a few times. This chain links TRBV11-2 with TRBJ2-7; 7 bases line up with TRBD1. CDR3 length: 12 residues. V was clipped by 5 bases and J by 5 bases; unmatched bases: 3. Germline V gene data show CDR1 as SGHAT and CDR2 as FQNNGV. CDR3 loop: CASSPTGDEQYF. The CDR3 region has the DNA TGTGCCAGCAGCCCAACAGGGGACGAGCAGTACTTC. Complete variable domain (other parts from reference TRBV11-2 and TRBJ2-7): EAGVAQSPRYKIIEKRQSVAFWCNPISGHATLYWYQQILGQGPKLLIQFQNNGVVDDSQLPKDRFSAERLKGVDSTLKIQPAKLEDSAVYLCASSPTGDEQYFGPGTRLTVT.

V and J are TRBV5-1 and TRBJ2-5, with D maybe TRBD1 (6 bases). The CDR3 has 14 residues. V was cut by 4 bases and J by 5 bases, with 15 bases left in between. Looked up from germline, CDR1 is SGHRS and CDR2 is YFSETQ. The chain's CDR3 is CASSADRRFETQYF. CDR3 nucleotide sequence: TGCGCCAGCAGCGCCGACAGGAGATTTGAGACCCAGTACTTC. Using reference TRBV5-1 and TRBJ2-5 for the parts outside the CDR3, the full variable domain is KAGVTQTPRYLIKTRGQQVTLSCSPISGHRSVSWYQQTPGQGLQFLFEYFSETQRNKGNFPGRFSGRQFSNSRSEMNVSTLELGDSALYLCASSADRRFETQYFGPGTRLLVL.

The rearrangement links TRBV6-2 or TRBV6-3 to TRBJ2-7, with 8 positions matching TRBD2. The CDR3 has 13 amino acids. V dropped 6 bases and J dropped 2; count of bases not matched to a gene: 3. The germline V gene has CDR1 MNHEY and CDR2 SVGEGT. The chain's CDR3 is CASSRSGAYEQYF. CDR3 bases: TGTGCCAGCAGCCGTAGCGGGGCCTACGAGCAGTACTTC.

By share, this clonotype ranks as medium-sized. The chain joins TRBV4-3 to TRBJ2-7; D is possibly TRBD1 or TRBD2 (5 bases each). The CDR3 sequence is 16 residues long. Germline values: CDR1 LGHNA, CDR2 YSLEER. Trimming cost V 4 bases and J 4 bases, with 20 bases left between them. Here the CDR3 reads CASSRNFRDPRYEQYF. The CDR3 DNA reads as TGCGCCAGCAGCCGCAACTTCCGGGACCCAAGATACGAGCAGTACTTC.

The sample holds many counts of this clonotype. The J gene is TRBJ2-3, the V gene TRBV24-1; 14 nucleotides line up with TRBD2. Trimming at V came to 5 bases and at J to 5 bases, leaving 5 bases not matched to a gene. The CDR3 loop spans 16 amino acids. The germline CDR1 and CDR2 sequences are KGHDR and SFDVKD. The CDR3 protein is CATSVTGLAGEDTQYF. CDR3 DNA: TGTGCCACCAGTGTTACGGGACTAGCGGGAGAAGATACGCAGTATTTT.

This rearrangement joins TRBV19 to TRBJ1-5; D is ambiguous. Germline V gene data show CDR1 as LNHDA and CDR2 as SQIVND (reference sequence). CDR3 length equals 13 residues. V was trimmed by 3 bases and J by 0 bases, leaving 3 bases between them. The CDR3 sequence is CASSMDSNQPQHF. The CDR3 nucleotides are TGTGCCAGTAGTATGGATAGCAATCAGCCCCAGCATTTT.

This clonotype appeared a few times. V gene TRBV11-2 combines with J gene TRBJ2-3; a possible D gene is TRBD1 (5 bases). Germline assignment: CDR1 SGHAT and CDR2 FQNNGV. This CDR3 is built from 16 residues. The germline V and J ends were trimmed by 5 bases and 2 bases, with 17 bases remaining between them. For the CDR3, the DNA is TGTGCCAGCAGCCCCACGATTGGGGCGGCCACAGATACGCAGTATTTT. This sequence encodes CASSPTIGAATDTQYF.

Ten or more counts support this clonotype. For the CDR3, the DNA is TGTGCCAGCAGCGTAGGTATAGGGACAATGGACACTGAAGCTTTCTTT. Protein: CASSVGIGTMDTEAFF. The chain joins TRBV9 to TRBJ1-1, with D perhaps TRBD1 (6 bases). The CDR3 extends over 16 amino acids. Germline CDR1 is SGDLS and CDR2 is YYNGEE. Trimming cost V 0 bases and J 3 bases, with 15 bases left between them. Variable domain in full (rest from reference TRBV9 and TRBJ1-1): DSGVTQTPKHLITATGQRVTLRCSPRSGDLSVYWYQQSLDQGLQFLIQYYNGEERAKGNILERFSAQQFPDLHSELNLSSLELGDSALYFCASSVGIGTMDTEAFFGQGTRLTVV.

This clonotype has a handful of counts. The chain combines TRBV6-5 with TRBJ1-6; 9 bases match TRBD1. Germline-derived CDR1 and CDR2 are MNHEY and SVGAGI. With 7 bases clipped from V and 10 bases from J, the junction kept 11 bases outside the gene matches. CDR3 length: 15 amino acids. CDR3 sequence reads: CASKIEGQGISPLHF. The CDR3 nucleotides read TGTGCCAGCAAGATTGAGGGACAGGGAATATCACCCCTCCACTTT.

This clonotype was detected only a few times. The chain joins TRBV10-1 to TRBJ1-1; D not resolved. There are 13 residues in the CDR3. V was cut by 6 bases and J by 1 base, with 9 bases left in between. Germline V gives CDR1 WNHNN, CDR2 SYGVQD (reference sequence). CDR3 loop: CASRADKNTEAFF. In DNA form, the CDR3 reads TGCGCCAGCAGGGCTGATAAGAACACTGAAGCTTTCTTT.

This clonotype was seen a few times. The chain has TRBV27 and TRBJ2-7; D perhaps matches TRBD1 (6 bases). The length of the CDR3 is 15 residues. Trimming cost V 6 bases and J 6 bases, with 21 bases left between them. The germline CDR1 and CDR2 sequences are MNHEY and SMNVEV (reference sequence). CDR3 bases: TGTGCCAGCAGGGAACCGACTGGTCCCAGGGGCGAGCAGTACTTC. It translates to CASREPTGPRGEQYF.

Only a few counts were recorded for this clonotype. The chain uses TRBV20-1 and TRBJ2-5, with 10 bases that match TRBD2. Trimming removed 1 base from V and 6 bases from J; junction bases left unmatched: 8. This CDR3 is built from 15 residues. CDR1 and CDR2 (germline): DFQATT, SNEGSKA (reference sequence). The CDR3 loop is CSARVHSGRRKTQYF. CDR3 DNA sequence: TGCAGTGCTAGAGTCCATAGCGGGAGGAGGAAGACCCAGTACTTC.

The sample holds many counts of this clonotype. The V and J genes are TRBV4-3 and TRBJ1-6; D is undetermined. Germline assignment: CDR1 LGHNA and CDR2 YSLEER. CDR3 length: 15 residues. Trimming removed 2 bases from V and 6 bases from J, with 11 bases in between. CDR3 coding DNA: TGCGCCAGCAGCCAATATGATAGGGTTAATTCACCCCTCCACTTT. Amino acids: CASSQYDRVNSPLHF.

The DNA for the CDR3 is TGTGCCAGCTCACCACCGGCCGGGGCGCGTACTGAAGCTTTCTTT. Its protein product is CASSPPAGARTEAFF. This rearrangement joins TRBV18 to TRBJ1-1; the D gene is possibly TRBD1 (5 bases). The V gene's germline CDR1 is KGHSH and CDR2 LQKENI. The CDR3 is 15 amino acids. Deletions cut 0 bases from V and 5 bases from J, with 13 bases between.

This clonotype was seen ten or more times. The genes are TRBV7-9 and TRBJ1-2; no clear D. This CDR3 is built from 14 residues. Germline values: CDR1 SEHNR, CDR2 FQNEAQ (reference sequence). V lost 5 bases and J 4 bases, leaving 14 bases between the germline ends. The CDR3 spells CASSPATSIYGYTF. The CDR3 DNA reads TGTGCCAGCAGCCCTGCTACATCTATCTATGGCTACACCTTC.

The chain uses TRBV28 and TRBJ2-1; the D gene is possibly TRBD2 (6 bases). V was trimmed by 4 bases and J by 2 bases, leaving 15 bases between them. The germline CDR1 and CDR2 sequences are MDHEN and SYDVKM. The CDR3 length is 16 residues. The CDR3 DNA sequence: TGTGCCAGCAGTTCGGCGACTAGTATTCCCTACAATGAGCAGTTCTTC. Translated, it gives CASSSATSIPYNEQFF.

This clonotype was found many times. V gene TRBV18 combines with J gene TRBJ2-2; D gene unclear. With 2 bases removed from V and 2 bases from J, the gap between germline ends came to 6 bases. The CDR3 loop spans 14 amino acids. The germline V gene encodes CDR1 KGHSH and CDR2 LQKENI. CDR3 sequence (DNA): TGTGCCAGCTCACCAGTAGTTAACACCGGGGAGCTGTTTTTT. Encoded protein: CASSPVVNTGELFF.

This clonotype has ten or more counts. The rearrangement uses TRBV20-1 and TRBJ1-6, with a tentative D call TRBD1 (5 bases). The CDR3 runs to 16 residues. Per germline, CDR1 DFQATT and CDR2 SNEGSKA (reference sequence). Trimming shortened V by 0 bases and J by 7 bases, and 16 bases separated the two germline ends. CDR3 sequence (DNA): TGCAGTGCTAGAGATGTCCGGGACGGTGGGAATTCACCCCTCCACTTT. Amino acids: CSARDVRDGGNSPLHF.